This TCR beta chain was sequenced for a study of blood T cell repertoires in COVID-19. Germline V gene sequence: CDR1 ENHRY, CDR2 SYGVKD. V lost 10 bases to trimming and J lost 7 bases; unmatched junction nucleotides: 9. This CDR3 is 14 amino acids long. Per the study methods: Amplification of reference gene primers was used by the study to estimate nucleated cell counts. The repertoire was sequenced with immunoSEQ multiplex PCR; TCRdb's copy has only in-frame clones and lacks some. V and J calls and clone size follow that table, whereas D and trimming were derived from the DNA. The sample lists roughly 280,000 clones; under 90% were seen once.

V is TRBV10-3 and J is TRBJ2-1; 11 bases agree with TRBD2. The source of this sequence is a man aged 60 to 75 with acute or convalescent COVID-19. The sequencing input was peripheral blood. CDR3 region: CATEAGLAVNEQFF. The CDR3 region has the DNA TGTGCCACGGAAGCGGGACTAGCGGTGAATGAGCAGTTCTTC.